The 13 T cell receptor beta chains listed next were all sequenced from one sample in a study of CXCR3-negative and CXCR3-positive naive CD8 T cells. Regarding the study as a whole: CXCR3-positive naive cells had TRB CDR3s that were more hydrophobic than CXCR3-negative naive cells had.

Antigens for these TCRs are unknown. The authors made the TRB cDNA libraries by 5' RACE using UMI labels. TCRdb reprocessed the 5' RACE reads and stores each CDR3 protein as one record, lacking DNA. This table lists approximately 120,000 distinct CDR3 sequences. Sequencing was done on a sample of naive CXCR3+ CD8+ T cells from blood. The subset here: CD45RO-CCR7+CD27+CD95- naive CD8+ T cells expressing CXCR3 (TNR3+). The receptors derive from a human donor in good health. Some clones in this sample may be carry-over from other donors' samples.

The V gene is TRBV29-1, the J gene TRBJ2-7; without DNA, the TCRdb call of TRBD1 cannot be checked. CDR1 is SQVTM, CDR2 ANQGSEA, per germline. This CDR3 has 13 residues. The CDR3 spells CSVRTVRSYEQYF.

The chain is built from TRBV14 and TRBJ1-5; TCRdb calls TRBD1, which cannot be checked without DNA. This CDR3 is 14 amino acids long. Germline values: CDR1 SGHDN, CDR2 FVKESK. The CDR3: CASSQGTGHQPQHF. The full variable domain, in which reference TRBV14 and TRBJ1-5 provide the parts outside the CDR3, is EAGVTQFPSHSVIEKGQTVTLRCDPISGHDNLYWYRRVMGKEIKFLLHFVKESKQDESGMPNNRFLAERTGGTYSTLKVQPAELEDSGVYFCASSQGTGHQPQHFGDGTRLSIL.

CDR3: CSVRTGLFSYEQYF. This chain joins TRBV29-1 and TRBJ2-7; there is no DNA to check the TCRdb D call of TRBD1. The CDR3 consists of 14 residues. The germline V gene has CDR1 SQVTM and CDR2 ANQGSEA.

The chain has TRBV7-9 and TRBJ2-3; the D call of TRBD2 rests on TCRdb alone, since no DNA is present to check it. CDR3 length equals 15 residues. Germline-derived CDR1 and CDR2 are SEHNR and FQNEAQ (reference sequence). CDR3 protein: CASSPPSGGADTQYF. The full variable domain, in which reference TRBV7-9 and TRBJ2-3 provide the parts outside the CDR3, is DTGVSQNPRHKITKRGQNVTFRCDPISEHNRLYWYRQTLGQGPEFLTYFQNEAQLEKSRLLSDRFSAERPKGSFSTLEIQRTEQGDSAMYLCASSPPSGGADTQYFGPGTRLTVL.

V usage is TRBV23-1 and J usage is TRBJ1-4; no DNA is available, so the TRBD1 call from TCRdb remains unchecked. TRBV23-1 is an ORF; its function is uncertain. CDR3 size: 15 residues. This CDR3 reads CASSHRAGVREKLFF.

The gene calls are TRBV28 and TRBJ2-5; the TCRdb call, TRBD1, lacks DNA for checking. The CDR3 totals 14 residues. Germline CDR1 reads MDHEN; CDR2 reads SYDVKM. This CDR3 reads CASSLEGRRETQYF. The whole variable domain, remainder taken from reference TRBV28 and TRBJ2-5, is DVKVTQSSRYLVKRTGEKVFLECVQDMDHENMFWYRQDPGLGLRLIYFSYDVKMKEKGDIPEGYSVSREKKERFSLILESASTNQTSMYLCASSLEGRRETQYFGPGTRLLVL.

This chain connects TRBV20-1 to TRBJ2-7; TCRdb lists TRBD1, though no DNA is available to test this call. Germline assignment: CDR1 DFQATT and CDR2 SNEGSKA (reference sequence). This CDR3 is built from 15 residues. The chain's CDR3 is CSARVRDRSSCEQYF.

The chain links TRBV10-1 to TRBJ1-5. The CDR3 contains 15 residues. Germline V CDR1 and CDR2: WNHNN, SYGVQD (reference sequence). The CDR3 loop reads CASSMLRAPNQPQHF.

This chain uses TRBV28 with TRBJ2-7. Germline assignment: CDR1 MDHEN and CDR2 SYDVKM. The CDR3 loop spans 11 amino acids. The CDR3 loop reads CASSPDYEQYF.

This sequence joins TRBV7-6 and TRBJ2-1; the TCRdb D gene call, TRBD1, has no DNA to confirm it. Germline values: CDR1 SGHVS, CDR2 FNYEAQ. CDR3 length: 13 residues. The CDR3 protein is CASSTPRGNEQFF.

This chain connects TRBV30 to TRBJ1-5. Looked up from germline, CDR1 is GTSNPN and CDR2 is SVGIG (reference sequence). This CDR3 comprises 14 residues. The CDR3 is CAWSVSSGTEPQHF.

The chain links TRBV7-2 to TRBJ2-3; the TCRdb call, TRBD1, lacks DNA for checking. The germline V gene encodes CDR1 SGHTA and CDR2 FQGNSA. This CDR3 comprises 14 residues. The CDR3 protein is CASLGVPSTDTQYF.

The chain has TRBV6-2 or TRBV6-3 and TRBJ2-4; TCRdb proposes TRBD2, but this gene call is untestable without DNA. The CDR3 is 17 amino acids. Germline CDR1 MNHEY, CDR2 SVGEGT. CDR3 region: CASSYSPGGSLGNIQYF.